The clone carrying this TCR beta chain was counted many times. This record comes from a study of T cells in Graves' hyperthyroidism and ophthalmopathy. Hyperthyroidism, newly diagnosed and lasting under 2 months, affected patients aged 18 to 65. Reasons for excluding patients were uncontrolled infection, other autoimmune disease, pregnancy or lactation. PBMCs were sourced from about 10 ml fresh peripheral blood. RNA transcripts yielded amplified TCR beta CDR3 regions. The study used the HTBI primer set for a first-round RT-PCR of the TCR CDR3. TCRdb called the multiplex PCR reads again in MiXCR, with one record for every CDR3 protein. Of approximately 480,000 distinct CDR3 sequences detected, 20% to 25% appear once; the ten largest clones hold 26%. The specimen was blood. The source is a man younger than 35 with Graves' hyperthyroidism.

The CDR3 nucleotides read TGTGCCAGCACCGAATATGGGGGAAACATTCAGTACTTC. Translated, it gives CASTEYGGNIQYF. V usage is TRBV12-3 or TRBV12-4 and J usage is TRBJ2-4; the D gene could be TRBD1 or TRBD2 (5 bases each). This CDR3 has 13 residues. V was pared by 7 bases and J by 6 bases, with 13 bases between.